This TCR beta chain was profiled in a study of T cell responses to AZD1222 COVID-19 vaccine. The data were produced by immunoSEQ multiplex PCR, yet TCRdb's version contains in-frame clones alone and is incomplete. The sample lists approximately 190,000 clones, approximately 91% occurring once. Per the germline V gene, CDR1 is MNHEY and CDR2 is SVGAGI. V gave up 7 bases and J gave up 4 bases, with 11 bases separating them. The CDR3 is 13 residues long. The chain links TRBV6-5 to TRBJ1-5, with a tentative D call TRBD1 (5 bases). Sequencing was performed on peripheral blood, taken on day 0 of AZD1222 vaccination. This clonotype originated in an adult in good health. The CDR3 is CASKLGENQPQHF. DNA of the CDR3: TGTGCCAGCAAGCTGGGGGAAAATCAGCCCCAGCATTTT.